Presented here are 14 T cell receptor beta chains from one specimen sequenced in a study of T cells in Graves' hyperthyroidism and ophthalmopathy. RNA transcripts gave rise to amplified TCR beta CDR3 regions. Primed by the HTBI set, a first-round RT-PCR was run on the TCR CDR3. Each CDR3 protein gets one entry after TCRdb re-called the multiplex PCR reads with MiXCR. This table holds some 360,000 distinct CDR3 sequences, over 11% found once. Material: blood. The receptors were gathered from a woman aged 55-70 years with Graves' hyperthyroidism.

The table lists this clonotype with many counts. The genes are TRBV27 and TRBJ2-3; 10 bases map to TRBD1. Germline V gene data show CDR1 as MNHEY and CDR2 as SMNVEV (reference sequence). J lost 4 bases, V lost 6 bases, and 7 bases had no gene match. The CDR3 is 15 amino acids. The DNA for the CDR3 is TGTGCCAGCAGACCGAGACAGGGGGCATCAGATACGCAGTATTTT. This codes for CASRPRQGASDTQYF.

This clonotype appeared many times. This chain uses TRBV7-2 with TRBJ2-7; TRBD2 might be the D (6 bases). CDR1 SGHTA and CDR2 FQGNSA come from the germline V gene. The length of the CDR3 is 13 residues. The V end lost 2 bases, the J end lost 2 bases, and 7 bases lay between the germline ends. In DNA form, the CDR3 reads TGTGCCAGCAGCTTATTAGCGGCCTACGAGCAGTACTTC. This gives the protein CASSLLAAYEQYF. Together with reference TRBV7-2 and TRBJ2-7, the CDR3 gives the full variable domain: GAGVSQSPSNKVTEKGKDVELRCDPISGHTALYWYRQSLGQGLEFLIYFQGNSAPDKSGLPSDRFSAERTGGSVSTLTIQRTQQEDSAVYLCASSLLAAYEQYFGPGTRLTVT.

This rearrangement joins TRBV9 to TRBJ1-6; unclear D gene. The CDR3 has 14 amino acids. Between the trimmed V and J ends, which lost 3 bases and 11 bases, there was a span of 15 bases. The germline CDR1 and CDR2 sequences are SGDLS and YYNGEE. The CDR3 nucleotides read TGTGCCAGCAGCGGACCCGGGGAGGCTACACCCCTCCACTTT. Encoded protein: CASSGPGEATPLHF.

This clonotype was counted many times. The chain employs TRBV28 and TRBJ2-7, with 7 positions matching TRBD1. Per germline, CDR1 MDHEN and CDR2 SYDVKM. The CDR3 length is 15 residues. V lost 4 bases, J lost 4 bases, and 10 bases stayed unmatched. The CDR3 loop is CASSSRGRGIYEQYF. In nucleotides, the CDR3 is TGTGCCAGCAGTTCGAGGGGGCGAGGGATATACGAGCAGTACTTC. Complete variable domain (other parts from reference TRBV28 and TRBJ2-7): DVKVTQSSRYLVKRTGEKVFLECVQDMDHENMFWYRQDPGLGLRLIYFSYDVKMKEKGDIPEGYSVSREKKERFSLILESASTNQTSMYLCASSSRGRGIYEQYFGPGTRLTVT.

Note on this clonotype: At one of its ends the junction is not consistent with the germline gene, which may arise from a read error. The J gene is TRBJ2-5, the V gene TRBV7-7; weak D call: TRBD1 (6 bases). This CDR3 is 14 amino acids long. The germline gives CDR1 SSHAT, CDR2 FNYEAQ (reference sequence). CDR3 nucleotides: TGTGCTAGCAGCTTATCAGGGGAGCAAGAGACCCAGTACTTC. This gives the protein CASSLSGEQETQYF.

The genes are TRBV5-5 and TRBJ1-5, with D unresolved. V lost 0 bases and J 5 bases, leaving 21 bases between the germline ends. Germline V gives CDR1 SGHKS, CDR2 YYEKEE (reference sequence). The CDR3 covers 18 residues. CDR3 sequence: CASSLGPDPGNIDQPQHF. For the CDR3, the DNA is TGTGCCAGCAGCTTGGGGCCAGACCCAGGCAATATCGATCAGCCCCAGCATTTT.

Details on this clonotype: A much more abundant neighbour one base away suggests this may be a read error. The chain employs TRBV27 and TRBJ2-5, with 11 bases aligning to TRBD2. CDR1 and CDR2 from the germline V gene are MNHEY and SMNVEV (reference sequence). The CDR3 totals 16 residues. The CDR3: CASSPLAGGPQETRYF. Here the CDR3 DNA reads TGTGCCAGCAGTCCCTTAGCGGGAGGGCCCCAAGAGACCCGGTACTTC.

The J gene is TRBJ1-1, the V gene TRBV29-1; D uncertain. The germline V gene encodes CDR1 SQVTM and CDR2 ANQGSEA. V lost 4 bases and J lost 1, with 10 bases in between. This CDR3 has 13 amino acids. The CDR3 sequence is CSVGEGKNTEAFF. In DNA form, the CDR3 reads TGCAGCGTTGGAGAAGGCAAGAACACTGAAGCTTTCTTT.

The CDR3 bases are TGTGCCAGCAGCTTGAGGGGGACTAGCGGGCCCGCGCAGTACTTC. This encodes CASSLRGTSGPAQYF. V usage is TRBV12-3 or TRBV12-4 and J usage is TRBJ2-7, with 12 positions matching TRBD2. This CDR3 is 15 amino acids long. V lost 6 bases to trimming and J lost 9 bases; unmatched junction nucleotides: 12.

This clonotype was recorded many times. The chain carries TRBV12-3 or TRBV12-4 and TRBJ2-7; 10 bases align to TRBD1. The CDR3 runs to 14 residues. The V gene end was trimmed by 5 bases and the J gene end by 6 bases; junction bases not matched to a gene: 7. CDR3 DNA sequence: TGTGCCAGCAGTGCCGGGACAGGGGACGGCGAGCAGTACTTC. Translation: CASSAGTGDGEQYF.

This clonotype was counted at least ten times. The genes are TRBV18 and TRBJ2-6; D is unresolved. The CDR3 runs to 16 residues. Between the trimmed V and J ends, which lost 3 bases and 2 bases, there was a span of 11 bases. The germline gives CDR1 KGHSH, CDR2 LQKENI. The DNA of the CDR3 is TGTGCCAGCTCACCCAACTTCCCCCCTGGGGCCAACGTCCTGACTTTC. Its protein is CASSPNFPPGANVLTF.

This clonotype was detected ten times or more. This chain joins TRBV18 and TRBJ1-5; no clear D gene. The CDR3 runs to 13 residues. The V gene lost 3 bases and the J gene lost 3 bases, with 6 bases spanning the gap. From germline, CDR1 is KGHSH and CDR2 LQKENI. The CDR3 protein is CASSPADNQPQHF. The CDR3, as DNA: TGTGCCAGCTCACCGGCAGACAATCAGCCCCAGCATTTT.

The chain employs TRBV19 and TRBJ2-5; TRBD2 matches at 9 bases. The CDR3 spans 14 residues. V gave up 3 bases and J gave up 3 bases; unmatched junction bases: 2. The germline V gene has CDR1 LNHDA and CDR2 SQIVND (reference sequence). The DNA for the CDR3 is TGTGCCAGTAGTATTAGACTAGCGGAAGAGACCCAGTACTTC. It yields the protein CASSIRLAEETQYF.

The chain's CDR3 is CASSSRGHQYF. The CDR3 DNA is TGTGCCAGCAGCTCCCGTGGTCATCAGTACTTC. The V call is TRBV5-6, the J call TRBJ2-5, with D unresolved. Germline values: CDR1 SGHDT, CDR2 YYEEEE. CDR3 length: 11 amino acids. Trimming stripped 3 bases from V and 11 bases from J, with 11 bases between.